This passage covers 14 T cell receptor beta chains from one sample sequenced in a study of shared clonotypes between healthy human individuals. Method: immunoSEQ multiplex PCR; TCRdb's copy keeps in-frame clones and lacks some. Among approximately 2,000,000 clones, just under 95% were seen once, and the ten largest hold around 0.35%. The source material was naive CD4+ T cells from PBMCs. Subset noted: CD45RA+ positively selected. The receptors were sampled from a man younger than 35 in good health. Some clones in this sample may be carry-over from other donors' samples.

V gene TRBV2 combines with J gene TRBJ1-1; maybe TRBD1 (5 bases). From germline, CDR1 is SNHLY and CDR2 FYNNEI. Trimming took 6 bases from V and 1 from J, leaving 9 bases between them. The CDR3 extends over 13 amino acids. The CDR3 sequence is CASSATENTEAFF. The CDR3 DNA is TGTGCCAGCAGCGCGACAGAGAACACTGAAGCTTTCTTT.

The chain employs TRBV7-8 and TRBJ1-1; D is uncertain. The CDR3 has 14 amino acids. Trimming stripped 5 bases from V and 5 bases from J, with 15 bases between. Germline lookup yields CDR1 SGHVS and CDR2 FQNEAQ. CDR3 residues: CASSQEREETEAFF. In DNA, the CDR3 is TGTGCCAGCAGCCAAGAGAGGGAGGAAACTGAAGCTTTCTTT.

The rearrangement links TRBV9 to TRBJ2-1; D is unclear. Per germline, CDR1 SGDLS and CDR2 YYNGEE. This CDR3 is built from 13 residues. Trimming stripped 1 base from V and 6 bases from J, with 8 bases between. The DNA of the CDR3 is TGTGCCAGCAGCGTACAAGATAGCAATGAGCAGTTCTTC. It encodes CASSVQDSNEQFF.

The V and J genes are TRBV7-2 and TRBJ1-3, with D uncertain. CDR3 length equals 14 residues. CDR1 SGHTA and CDR2 FQGNSA come from the germline V gene. The ends were cut back, 5 bases at V and 7 bases at J, with 15 bases in the middle. This chain's CDR3 is CASSRNLRRNTIYF. The CDR3, as DNA: TGTGCCAGCAGCCGGAATTTGCGAAGGAACACCATATATTTT. Full variable domain (outside the CDR3, taken from reference TRBV7-2 and TRBJ1-3): GAGVSQSPSNKVTEKGKDVELRCDPISGHTALYWYRQSLGQGLEFLIYFQGNSAPDKSGLPSDRFSAERTGGSVSTLTIQRTQQEDSAVYLCASSRNLRRNTIYFGEGSWLTVV.

CDR3 nucleotide sequence: TGTGCCAGCACCGATAGGACAGCGAACACTGAAGCTTTCTTT. Translated: CASTDRTANTEAFF. The V call is TRBV2, the J call TRBJ1-1, with a possible D match to TRBD1 (6 bases). The CDR3 is made up of 14 amino acids. Germline V gene data show CDR1 as SNHLY and CDR2 as FYNNEI. V lost 7 bases to trimming and J lost 1 base, with 13 bases between them.

In DNA, the CDR3 is TGTGCCTGGAAACTAGCGGGAGGCATCAATGAGCAGTTCTTC. Protein: CAWKLAGGINEQFF. This chain joins TRBV30 and TRBJ2-1, with TRBD2 matching 12 bases. Germline-derived CDR1 and CDR2 are GTSNPN and SVGIG (reference sequence). The CDR3 runs to 14 residues. J gave up 6 bases and V 4 bases, and 4 bases lay outside the gene matches.

This chain joins TRBV6-5 and TRBJ2-3, with D possibly matching TRBD2 (6 bases). Looked up from germline, CDR1 is MNHEY and CDR2 is SVGAGI. The CDR3 extends over 15 amino acids. V was clipped by 5 bases and J by 3 bases, with 15 bases between them. The CDR3 sequence: CASSQFAGRTDTQYF. The CDR3 nucleotides read TGTGCCAGCAGTCAATTTGCGGGAAGGACAGATACGCAGTATTTT.

The chain recombines TRBV28 with TRBJ1-1; D gene ambiguous. Germline CDR1 reads MDHEN; CDR2 reads SYDVKM. V dropped 2 bases and J dropped 0 bases, with 10 bases sitting between them. The CDR3 is 15 residues long. The CDR3 DNA follows: TGTGCCAGCAGTTTAAATGGCAGGTTGAACACTGAAGCTTTCTTT. As protein: CASSLNGRLNTEAFF.

This clone was seen a single time. V is TRBV27 and J is TRBJ2-3; weak D call: TRBD2 (5 bases). Trimming stripped 0 bases from V and 2 bases from J, with 12 bases between. The V gene's germline CDR1 is MNHEY and CDR2 SMNVEV (reference sequence). The length of the CDR3 is 16 residues. The CDR3 DNA is TGTGCCAGCAGTTTATCGTGGACTGGGTACACAGATACGCAGTATTTT. As protein: CASSLSWTGYTDTQYF.

A single count supports this clone. The CDR3 here is CASSLLLGQGENQPQHF. CDR3 sequence (DNA): TGTGCCAGCAGTTTACTTTTGGGACAGGGGGAGAATCAGCCCCAGCATTTT. The chain recombines TRBV28 with TRBJ1-5; TRBD1 aligns across 11 bases. V shed 2 bases, J shed 4 bases, and the junction held 7 bases outside the gene matches. The CDR3 loop spans 17 amino acids. In germline, CDR1 is MDHEN, CDR2 SYDVKM.

The genes are TRBV7-9 and TRBJ1-3; D is possibly TRBD1 (5 bases). Trimming left V 1 base short and J 2 bases short, with 6 bases between. CDR1 is SEHNR and CDR2 is FQNEAQ in the germline V gene (reference sequence). CDR3 length: 14 residues. The CDR3 region has the DNA TGTGCCAGCAGCTTAGGGGGACCTGGAAACACCATATATTTT. It codes for CASSLGGPGNTIYF.

The chain is built from TRBV7-2 and TRBJ2-3, with 13 bases matching TRBD2. This CDR3 contains 16 residues. Germline trimming cut 5 bases from V and 8 bases from J; bases unmatched to any gene: 10. Germline CDR1 is SGHTA and CDR2 is FQGNSA. This CDR3 reads CASSPGLAGAGGTQYF. In DNA form, the CDR3 reads TGTGCCAGCAGCCCCGGACTAGCGGGAGCGGGAGGTACGCAGTATTTT.

The chain is built from TRBV5-4 and TRBJ2-5; a possible D gene is TRBD2 (5 bases). Germline lookup yields CDR1 SGHNT and CDR2 YYREEE (reference sequence). The CDR3 extends over 15 amino acids. Trimming took 6 bases from V and 2 from J, leaving 17 bases between them. In nucleotides, the CDR3 is TGTGCCAGCAACCTAGCCGCCGACGGACAAGAGACCCAGTACTTC. Translation: CASNLAADGQETQYF.

The V and J genes are TRBV5-4 and TRBJ2-7, with D perhaps matching TRBD1 (6 bases). CDR3 length equals 15 residues. Trimming took off 0 bases at V and 4 bases at J, with 14 bases between the two ends. Per germline, CDR1 SGHNT and CDR2 YYREEE (reference sequence). CDR3 DNA: TGTGCCAGCAGCTTGGGACAGGTGCTTCCGTACGAGCAGTACTTC. It codes for CASSLGQVLPYEQYF. Looking up the rest from reference TRBV5-4 and TRBJ2-7 gives the full variable domain: ETGVTQSPTHLIKTRGQQVTLRCSSQSGHNTVSWYQQALGQGPQFIFQYYREEENGRGNFPPRFSGLQFPNYSSELNVNALELDDSALYLCASSLGQVLPYEQYFGPGTRLTVT.